The present TCR beta chain was sequenced within a study of CD8 T cells in Susac syndrome. The length of the CDR3 is 14 residues. Trimming took 1 base from V and 6 from J; bases not matched to a gene: 5. Germline values: CDR1 KGHSH, CDR2 LQKENI. Random hexamers were used to reverse transcribe an amount of 0.5 to 1 ug RNA. Coverage of TCR beta CDR3 amplification by immunoSEQ multiplex PCR extended to 54 Vbeta and 13 Jbeta. TCRdb reprocessed the immunoSEQ multiplex PCR reads via MiXCR and lists one record per CDR3 protein. Here the sample spans 150,000 to 200,000 distinct CDR3 sequences, about 95% being singletons.

Input material: CD4+ T cells from PBMCs. The receptor was isolated from a human donor in good health. The gene calls are TRBV18 and TRBJ1-2; 7 bases fit TRBD1. DNA of the CDR3: TGTGCCAGCTCACCACAAACAGGGGAGGATGGCTACACCTTC. It translates to CASSPQTGEDGYTF.